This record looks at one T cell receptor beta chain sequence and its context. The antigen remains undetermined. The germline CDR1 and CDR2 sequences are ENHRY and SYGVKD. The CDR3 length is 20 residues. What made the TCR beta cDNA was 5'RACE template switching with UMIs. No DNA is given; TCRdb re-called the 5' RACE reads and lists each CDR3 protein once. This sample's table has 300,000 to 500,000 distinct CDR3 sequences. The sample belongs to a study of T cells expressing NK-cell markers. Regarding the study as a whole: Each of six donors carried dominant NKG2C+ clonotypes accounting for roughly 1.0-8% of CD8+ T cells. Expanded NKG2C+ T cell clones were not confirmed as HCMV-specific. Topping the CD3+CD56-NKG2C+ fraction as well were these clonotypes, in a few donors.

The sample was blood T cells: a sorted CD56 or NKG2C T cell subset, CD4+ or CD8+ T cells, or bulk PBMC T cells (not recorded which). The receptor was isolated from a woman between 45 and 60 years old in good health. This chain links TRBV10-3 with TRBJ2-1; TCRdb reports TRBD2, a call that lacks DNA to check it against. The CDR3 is CAISERRWGTSGRSGNEQFF.